Listed here is a single T cell receptor beta chain. This CDR3 is built from 15 residues. Trimming shortened V by 4 bases and J by 5 bases, and 18 bases separated the two germline ends. The germline V gene encodes CDR1 LNHDA and CDR2 SQIVND (reference sequence). This entry belongs to a study of blood T cell repertoires in COVID-19. Study-level information: Acute and convalescent COVID-19 samples came from the United States, Italy and Spain. Sources were T cells, B-cell-depleted T cells, or PBMCs; the material itself was cDNA or gDNA.

Under the authors' procedure: Cell counts per sample came from amplifying reference gene primers. Assay: immunoSEQ multiplex PCR; the TCRdb copy retains only in-frame clones and omits some. V, J and clone size are taken as reported in that table, and D and trimming were inferred from the DNA itself. The table lists just over 70,000 clones, 75% to 85% of them singletons. Specimen: peripheral blood. The genes are TRBV19 and TRBJ2-7, with D possibly TRBD1 on 6 matching bases. The TCR was taken from a man aged 65-85 years who had recovered from COVID-19. CDR3: CASSRGHGVSHEQYF. As DNA, the CDR3 is TGTGCCAGTAGTAGGGGACACGGGGTAAGCCACGAGCAGTACTTC.